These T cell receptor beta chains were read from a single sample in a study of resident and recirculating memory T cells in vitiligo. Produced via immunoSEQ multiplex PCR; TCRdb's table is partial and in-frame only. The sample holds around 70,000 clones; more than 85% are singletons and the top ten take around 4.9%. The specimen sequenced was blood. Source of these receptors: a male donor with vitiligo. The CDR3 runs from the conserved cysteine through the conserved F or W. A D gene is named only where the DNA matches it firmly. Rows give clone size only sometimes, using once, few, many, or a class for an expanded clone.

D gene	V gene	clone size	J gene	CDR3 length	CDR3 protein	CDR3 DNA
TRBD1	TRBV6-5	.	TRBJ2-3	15	CASSYPQGGTDTQYF	TGTGCCAGCAGTTACCCACAGGGGGGCACAGATACGCAGTATTTT
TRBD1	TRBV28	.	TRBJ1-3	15	CASSLIQGAGNTIYF	TGTGCCAGCAGTTTAATCCAGGGGGCTGGAAACACCATATATTTT
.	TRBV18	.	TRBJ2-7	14	CASSPQASRYEQYF	TGTGCCAGCTCACCACAGGCTAGCCGCTACGAGCAGTACTTC
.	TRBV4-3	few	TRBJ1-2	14	CASSQDLGGDGYTF	TGCGCCAGCAGCCAAGATCTCGGCGGGGATGGCTACACCTTC
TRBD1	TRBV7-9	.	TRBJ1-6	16	CASSLARGRGNSPLHF	TGTGCCAGCAGCTTAGCCAGGGGGCGGGGTAATTCACCCCTCCACTTT
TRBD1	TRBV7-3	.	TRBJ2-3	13	CASSVDRADTQYF	TGTGCCAGCAGCGTCGACAGGGCAGATACGCAGTATTTT
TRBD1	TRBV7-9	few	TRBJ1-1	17	CASSSPTGLLTPTEAFF	TGTGCCAGCAGCTCACCGACAGGGCTATTAACCCCCACTGAAGCTTTCTTT
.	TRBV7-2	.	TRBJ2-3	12	CASSSYENTQYF	TGTGCCAGCAGCTCCTATGAGAATACGCAGTATTTT
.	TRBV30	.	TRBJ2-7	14	CAWSDSGWYYEQYF	TGTGCCTGGAGTGACTCAGGGTGGTACTACGAGCAGTACTTC
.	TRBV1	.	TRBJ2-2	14	CTSSHGGTDRGAVF	TGCACCAGCAGCCACGGTGGCACGGACCGGGGAGCTGTTTTT
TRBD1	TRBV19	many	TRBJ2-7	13	CASSIYRGYEQYF	TGTGCCAGTAGTATCTACAGGGGGTACGAGCAGTACTTC
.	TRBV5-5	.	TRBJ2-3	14	CASSPAVGQDTQYF	TGTGCCAGCAGCCCTGCCGTGGGGCAAGATACGCAGTATTTT
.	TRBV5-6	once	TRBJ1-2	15	CASSPNIGRASGYTF	TGTGCCAGCAGCCCCAACATTGGCAGGGCCTCTGGCTACACCTTC
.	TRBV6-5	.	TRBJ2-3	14	CASSYSSAGDTQYF	TGTGCCAGCAGTTACTCGTCAGCCGGGGATACGCAGTATTTT
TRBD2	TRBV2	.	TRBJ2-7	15	CASSGDYPSSYEQYF	TGTGCCAGCAGTGGGGACTACCCGAGCTCCTACGAGCAGTACTTC
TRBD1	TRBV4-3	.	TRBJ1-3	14	CASSRDRVRDTIYF	TGCGCCAGCAGCCGAGACAGGGTACGCGACACCATATATTTT
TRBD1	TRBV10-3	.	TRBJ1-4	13	CASKGAPNEKLFF	TGTGCCAGCAAGGGGGCTCCTAATGAAAAACTGTTTTTT
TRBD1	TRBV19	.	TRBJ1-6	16	CASSTRTGVYNSPLHF	TGTGCCAGTAGTACCCGGACAGGAGTTTATAATTCACCCCTCCACTTT
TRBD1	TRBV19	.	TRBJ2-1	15	CASSMWDRGNNEQFF	TGTGCCAGTAGTATGTGGGACAGGGGCAACAATGAGCAGTTCTTC
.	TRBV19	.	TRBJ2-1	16	CASSIGRIAAGNEQFF	TGTGCCAGTAGTATAGGGAGGATAGCGGCCGGCAATGAGCAGTTCTTC
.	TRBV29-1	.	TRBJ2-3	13	CSVGRLLTDTQYF	TGCAGCGTTGGGCGGCTGCTCACAGATACGCAGTATTTT